The clone carrying this T cell receptor beta chain was seen a single time. RNA transcripts were the template for amplifying TCR beta CDR3 regions. Using the HTBI primer set, a first-round RT-PCR was run on the TCR CDR3. MiXCR was run by TCRdb on the multiplex PCR reads, yielding one entry per CDR3 protein. The table shows 700,000 to 850,000 distinct CDR3 sequences, with 30% to 40% occurring only once. The source of the sample is a study of T cells in Graves' hyperthyroidism and ophthalmopathy. The study defined stable Graves' hyperthyroidism as no ophthalmopathy progression within 18 months. Sequencing was performed on blood. The source is a woman aged 40 to 49 with Graves' hyperthyroidism.

The CDR3 bases are TGTGCCAGCAGCCCATCCCGCTTCGTACGACGGTCACTCTATGGCTACACCTTC. Its protein is CASSPSRFVRRSLYGYTF. The chain recombines TRBV5-6 with TRBJ1-2; no clear D. The CDR3 loop spans 18 amino acids. Germline loops: CDR1 SGHDT, CDR2 YYEEEE. Trimming stripped 4 bases from V and 4 bases from J, with 26 bases between.